This T cell receptor (beta chain) was found in a study of Tregs in tolerant kidney transplant recipients. The data were produced by immunoSEQ multiplex PCR, yet TCRdb's version contains in-frame clones alone and is incomplete. The table shows about 5,600 clones, with around 91% occurring only once. This CDR3 contains 12 residues. Trimming took off 6 bases at V and 15 bases at J, with 18 bases between the two ends. Germline V gene sequence: CDR1 SEHNR, CDR2 FQNEAQ (reference sequence). Study-wide findings and caveats: The small number of patients limits these findings pending further validation. For some patients, primers changed over time, blocking nucleotide-level comparison.

This clone was seen a single time. Its antigen is undetermined. The chain links TRBV7-9 to TRBJ2-1; D perhaps matches TRBD1 (5 bases). The origin of this receptor is a human patient who received a combined kidney and bone marrow transplant. Sequencing used Tregs from blood cultured with allogeneic cells, obtained before the transplant. This chain's CDR3 is CASSTDTPLGFF. The CDR3 coding sequence is TGTGCCAGCAGTACGGACACACCTCTGGGGTTCTTC. Drawing the rest from reference TRBV7-9 and TRBJ2-1, the complete variable domain is DTGVSQNPRHKITKRGQNVTFRCDPISEHNRLYWYRQTLGQGPEFLTYFQNEAQLEKSRLLSDRFSAERPKGSFSTLEIQRTEQGDSAMYLCASSTDTPLGFFGPGTRLTVL.